The 30 T cell receptor beta chains below come from one sample, sequenced in a study of immune cell composition in non-small cell lung cancer. TCRdb's copy holds only in-frame clones and misses some; the assay was immunoSEQ multiplex PCR. Seen here are fewer than 8,000 clones, 65% to 85% observed once, and the top ten hold roughly 8.7%. The normal lung sample lay at least 3 cm, and maximally far, from the tumour. Material for sequencing was non-adjacent lung tissue. The source is a human donor with non-small cell lung cancer.

The CDR3 DNA reads TGTGCCAGCAGCCCTTACCAGACCGGGGAGCTGTTTTTT. Translating it yields CASSPYQTGELFF. The chain couples TRBV7-9 to TRBJ2-2; no reliable D call. Germline-derived CDR1 and CDR2 are SEHNR and FQNEAQ (reference sequence). The CDR3 runs 13 residues. Trimming took off 5 bases at V and 5 bases at J, with 9 bases between the two ends. The full variable domain, rest sourced from reference TRBV7-9 and TRBJ2-2, is DTGVSQNPRHKITKRGQNVTFRCDPISEHNRLYWYRQTLGQGPEFLTYFQNEAQLEKSRLLSDRFSAERPKGSFSTLEIQRTEQGDSAMYLCASSPYQTGELFFGEGSRLTVL.

The V call is TRBV29-1, the J call TRBJ2-1, with 10 bases identical to TRBD2. V lost 4 bases to trimming and J lost 7 bases; unmatched junction nucleotides: 7. The CDR3 extends over 14 amino acids. The germline gives CDR1 SQVTM, CDR2 ANQGSEA. Here the CDR3 reads CSVGLASGSNEQFF. Here the CDR3 DNA reads TGCAGCGTTGGTTTGGCTAGCGGGAGTAATGAGCAGTTCTTC.

By share, this clone counts as medium-sized. This chain connects TRBV7-9 to TRBJ2-7, with TRBD2 as a possible D gene (6 bases). V was clipped by 5 bases and J by 4 bases, with 9 bases between them. From germline, CDR1 is SEHNR and CDR2 FQNEAQ (reference sequence). This CDR3 contains 12 residues. The chain's CDR3 is CASSPSGYEQYF. The CDR3 DNA reads TGTGCCAGCAGCCCAAGCGGGTACGAGCAGTACTTC.

This clone was recorded once. This rearrangement joins TRBV7-2 to TRBJ2-5, with TRBD1 matching 7 bases. Germline CDR1 is SGHTA and CDR2 is FQGNSA. The CDR3 runs 14 residues. V dropped 1 base and J dropped 5; count of bases not matched to a gene: 4. The CDR3 DNA reads as TGTGCCAGCAGCTTAGGGGTCAGGGGGGAGACCCAGTACTTC. This translates into CASSLGVRGETQYF.

This clone is medium-sized. The V and J genes are TRBV9 and TRBJ2-2; D possibly corresponds to TRBD1 (6 bases). This CDR3 is 16 amino acids long. V was cut by 0 bases and J by 4 bases, with 13 bases left in between. Germline CDR1 is SGDLS and CDR2 is YYNGEE. The CDR3 is CASSVVAGAFTGELFF. For the CDR3, the DNA is TGTGCCAGCAGCGTAGTGGCAGGGGCCTTCACCGGGGAGCTGTTTTTT.

The V and J genes are TRBV13 and TRBJ1-1; no firm D call. In germline, CDR1 is PRHDT, CDR2 FYEKMQ (reference sequence). V lost 7 bases to trimming and J lost 5 bases, with 20 bases between them. The CDR3 loop spans 15 amino acids. This CDR3 is CASIPGGRTRTEAFF. CDR3 in DNA: TGTGCCAGCATCCCGGGAGGCAGGACGAGGACTGAAGCTTTCTTT.

The rearrangement joins TRBV11-3 to TRBJ2-1, with D possibly being TRBD1 (6 bases). In germline, CDR1 is SGHNT, CDR2 YENEEA. V lost 5 bases to trimming and J lost 9 bases, with 8 bases between them. CDR3 size: 11 residues. CDR3 DNA: TGTGCCAGCAGCATGGGGGCTGAGCAGTTCTTC. This codes for CASSMGAEQFF.

This chain joins TRBV2 and TRBJ2-7, with 8 bases matching TRBD1. CDR1 and CDR2 from the germline V gene are SNHLY and FYNNEI. The CDR3 contains 14 residues. Trimming at V came to 4 bases and at J to 3 bases, leaving 5 bases not matched to a gene. The CDR3 DNA reads as TGTGCCAGCAGTGCCGACGGACAGGGCTACGAGCAGTACTTC. Protein: CASSADGQGYEQYF.

The chain uses TRBV28 and TRBJ1-5, with D hard to call. Trimming left V 7 bases short and J 0 bases short, with 19 bases between. Germline V gives CDR1 MDHEN, CDR2 SYDVKM. This CDR3 spans 17 amino acids. DNA of the CDR3: TGTGCCAGCACCTCCCCGGTTGAGAATTATAGCAATCAGCCCCAGCATTTT. Translated, it gives CASTSPVENYSNQPQHF. The entire variable domain, with the rest obtained from reference TRBV28 and TRBJ1-5, is as follows: DVKVTQSSRYLVKRTGEKVFLECVQDMDHENMFWYRQDPGLGLRLIYFSYDVKMKEKGDIPEGYSVSREKKERFSLILESASTNQTSMYLCASTSPVENYSNQPQHFGDGTRLSIL.

The count of this clone is one. V gene TRBV6-4 combines with J gene TRBJ2-1; 9 bases line up with TRBD2. Trimming cost V 5 bases and J 4 bases; bases outside gene matches: 6. This CDR3 has 15 residues. The germline CDR1 and CDR2 sequences are MRHNA and SNTAGT. Here the CDR3 reads CASSPETSGYNEQFF. In DNA form, the CDR3 reads TGTGCCAGCAGTCCCGAGACTAGCGGATACAATGAGCAGTTCTTC.

The chain joins TRBV7-2 to TRBJ1-5, with TRBD1 as a possible D gene (5 bases). This CDR3 has 15 residues. From germline, CDR1 is SGHTA and CDR2 FQGNSA. V lost 0 bases and J lost 6, with 12 bases in between. CDR3 protein: CASSLARGGGQPQHF. CDR3 DNA: TGTGCCAGCAGCTTAGCGCGGGGTGGGGGTCAGCCCCAGCATTTT.

V is TRBV29-1 and J is TRBJ1-1; 7 bases map to TRBD1. Unmatched junction bases numbered 6, after V lost 7 bases and J lost 1 base. Germline loops: CDR1 SQVTM, CDR2 ANQGSEA. This CDR3 is 13 amino acids long. CDR3 coding DNA: TGCAGCGCGGCGGGACAGAAGAACACTGAAGCTTTCTTT. It yields the protein CSAAGQKNTEAFF. The whole variable domain, remainder taken from reference TRBV29-1 and TRBJ1-1, is SAVISQKPSRDICQRGTSLTIQCQVDSQVTMMFWYRQQPGQSLTLIATANQGSEATYESGFVIDKFPISRPNLTFSTLTVSNMSPEDSSIYLCSAAGQKNTEAFFGQGTRLTVV.

The chain joins TRBV7-9 to TRBJ2-7, with D perhaps TRBD1 (7 bases). The V gene lost 1 base and the J gene lost 1 base, with 14 bases spanning the gap. The CDR3 spans 16 residues. Germline V lookup: CDR1 SEHNR, CDR2 FQNEAQ (reference sequence). CDR3 amino acids: CASSLGTGEASYEQYF. In DNA form, the CDR3 reads TGTGCCAGCAGCTTAGGAACAGGGGAGGCTTCCTACGAGCAGTACTTC.

The rearrangement joins TRBV28 to TRBJ1-5; TRBD1 might be the D (5 bases). CDR1 is MDHEN and CDR2 is SYDVKM in the germline V gene. The CDR3 has 14 amino acids. Trimming removed 3 bases at V and 2 bases at J, with 8 bases between. CDR3 sequence reads: CASSFWGGNQPQHF. The CDR3 nucleotides read TGTGCCAGCAGTTTCTGGGGGGGCAATCAGCCCCAGCATTTT.

The rearrangement uses TRBV7-9 and TRBJ1-4; D perhaps matches TRBD1 (6 bases). Trimming stripped 3 bases from V and 8 bases from J, with 19 bases between. Germline V lookup: CDR1 SEHNR, CDR2 FQNEAQ (reference sequence). The CDR3 runs 16 residues. The CDR3 DNA reads TGTGCCAGCAGCTTCTCTTCAGTACAGGGATCCGAAAAACTGTTTTTT. It translates to CASSFSSVQGSEKLFF. Full variable domain (missing parts from reference TRBV7-9 and TRBJ1-4): DTGVSQNPRHKITKRGQNVTFRCDPISEHNRLYWYRQTLGQGPEFLTYFQNEAQLEKSRLLSDRFSAERPKGSFSTLEIQRTEQGDSAMYLCASSFSSVQGSEKLFFGSGTQLSVL.

The chain employs TRBV18 and TRBJ1-1; D ambiguous. V lost 2 bases to trimming and J lost 8 bases, with 9 bases between them. Germline V gene data show CDR1 as KGHSH and CDR2 as LQKENI. This CDR3 is built from 12 residues. The CDR3 bases are TGTGCCAGCTCACCATTTGGTCAGGAAGCTTTCTTT. It yields the protein CASSPFGQEAFF.

V usage is TRBV6-6 and J usage is TRBJ2-1; 10 nucleotides match TRBD2. The V segment lost 5 bases and the J segment 7 bases; nucleotides outside the gene matches: 11. Germline V CDR1 and CDR2: MNHNY, SVGAGI (reference sequence). This CDR3 spans 16 amino acids. The CDR3 reads CASSKGASGGRNEQFF. CDR3 in DNA: TGTGCCAGCAGTAAGGGGGCTAGCGGGGGTCGGAATGAGCAGTTCTTC.

This sequence joins TRBV6-5 and TRBJ2-6, with TRBD1 matching 8 bases. The V gene end was trimmed by 2 bases and the J gene end by 4 bases; junction bases not matched to a gene: 4. This CDR3 region has 16 residues. Germline-derived CDR1 and CDR2 are MNHEY and SVGAGI. CDR3 sequence reads: CASSYRTGSGANVLTF. In DNA, the CDR3 is TGTGCCAGCAGTTACCGGACAGGGTCCGGGGCCAACGTCCTGACTTTC.

The chain recombines TRBV19 with TRBJ2-1; TRBD2 aligns across 10 bases. V dropped 9 bases and J dropped 5; count of bases not matched to a gene: 7. In germline, CDR1 is LNHDA, CDR2 SQIVND (reference sequence). This CDR3 contains 14 residues. CDR3 DNA sequence: TGTGCCAGCCTACAGCGGGGGGGTAACAATGAGCAGTTCTTC. It is translated as CASLQRGGNNEQFF.

The chain couples TRBV18 to TRBJ2-1; 8 nucleotides align to TRBD1. V gave up 3 bases and J gave up 1 base; unmatched junction bases: 2. This CDR3 has 15 amino acids. The germline V gene encodes CDR1 KGHSH and CDR2 LQKENI. Written as DNA, the CDR3 is TGTGCCAGCTCACCTAACAGGGGGTCCTACAATGAGCAGTTCTTC. This encodes CASSPNRGSYNEQFF.

The chain's CDR3 is CASSQDLIPGTGGTQPQHF. The CDR3 nucleotides read TGCGCCAGCAGCCAAGATCTTATACCCGGGACAGGGGGAACTCAGCCCCAGCATTTT. The V and J genes are TRBV4-3 and TRBJ1-5; 11 positions agree with TRBD1. Germline values: CDR1 LGHNA, CDR2 YSLEER. Trimming took 0 bases from V and 6 from J; bases not matched to a gene: 13. The CDR3 contains 19 residues.

This chain connects TRBV10-3 to TRBJ2-2, with 7 bases matching TRBD1. J was trimmed by 5 bases and V by 3 bases; bases with no gene match: 9. The V gene's germline CDR1 is ENHRY and CDR2 SYGVKD. This CDR3 comprises 16 residues. The CDR3 DNA reads TGTGCCATCAGTGACCTCGGGGCAGGGGGAACCGGGGAGCTGTTTTTT. Translating gives CAISDLGAGGTGELFF.

This chain uses TRBV5-8 with TRBJ1-6; 7 bases agree with TRBD1. Germline V gene data show CDR1 as SGHTS and CDR2 as YDEGEE. The CDR3 spans 15 residues. The trim removed 1 base at V and 7 bases at J, leaving 5 bases unmatched. The CDR3 loop is CASSLSRQGNSPLHF. The DNA of the CDR3 is TGTGCCAGCAGCTTGAGTCGACAGGGAAATTCACCCCTCCACTTT.

There are a few counts of this clone. The chain employs TRBV6-1 and TRBJ1-1; D may be TRBD1 (5 bases). CDR3 length: 11 residues. Germline V lookup: CDR1 MNHNS, CDR2 SASEGT. V shed 7 bases and J shed 4 bases, with 7 bases lying between them. This CDR3 is CASTQGTEAFF. CDR3 bases: TGTGCCAGCACCCAGGGCACTGAAGCTTTCTTT.

The chain has TRBV7-8 and TRBJ2-5, with TRBD2 identical over 12 bases. The V gene's germline CDR1 is SGHVS and CDR2 FQNEAQ. Trimming at V came to 1 base and at J to 5 bases, leaving 8 bases not matched to a gene. This CDR3 is built from 17 residues. CDR3 DNA: TGTGCCAGCAGCTTAGGGACTAGCGGGAAACATCGGGAGACCCAGTACTTC. This gives the protein CASSLGTSGKHRETQYF.

This chain's CDR3 is CASKVAGSTDTQYF. The DNA of the CDR3 is TGTGCCAGCAAAGTGGCGGGGAGCACAGATACGCAGTATTTT. The chain carries TRBV7-2 and TRBJ2-3; perhaps TRBD2 as D (6 bases). Trimming took 7 bases from V and 0 from J, leaving 11 bases between them. The CDR3 extends over 14 amino acids. Per germline, CDR1 SGHTA and CDR2 FQGNSA.

The V call is TRBV4-1, the J call TRBJ1-2, with TRBD1 identical over 9 bases. This CDR3 has 17 residues. V was pared by 4 bases and J by 2 bases, with 11 bases of the junction left unmatched. From germline, CDR1 is MGHRA and CDR2 YSYEKL. CDR3 sequence: CASSPHKGTGLNYGYTF. CDR3 nucleotides: TGCGCCAGCAGCCCACACAAGGGGACAGGGCTGAACTATGGCTACACCTTC.

The rearrangement joins TRBV21-1 to TRBJ2-7; TRBD1 reflects the table's D call only, with no check against the DNA. TRBV21-1 is reported as a pseudogene. The CDR3 is 16 residues long. The CDR3 protein is CASSKHRGGDRTEQYF. The CDR3 nucleotides read TGTGCCAGCAGCAAACATCGGGGAGGGGACAGGACCGAGCAGTACTTC.

CDR3 loop: CASSGLPGVGYTF. The CDR3 coding sequence is TGTGCCAGCAGTGGACTTCCAGGGGTTGGCTACACCTTC. J is TRBJ1-2 and V is TRBV6-1; maybe TRBD1 (6 bases). V lost 4 bases and J 7 bases, leaving 13 bases between the germline ends. Per the germline V gene, CDR1 is MNHNS and CDR2 is SASEGT. The CDR3 is 13 residues long.

This clone occurred a few times. V usage is TRBV27 and J usage is TRBJ2-3; 9 nucleotides align to TRBD2. This CDR3 has 15 residues. Germline loops: CDR1 MNHEY, CDR2 SMNVEV (reference sequence). J gave up 4 bases and V 5 bases, and 7 bases lay outside the gene matches. The CDR3: CASSRREGRADTQYF. CDR3 nucleotides: TGTGCCAGCAGTCGGCGGGAGGGCCGCGCAGATACGCAGTATTTT.